This T cell receptor beta chain was identified in a study of blood T cells in healthy people across ages. Study-level information: Capture by template switching was about one barcoded beta molecule per two T cells. General study findings and limits: Considered underestimates were the diversity estimates obtained from one million T cells.

A sample-barcoded 5' primer and a J-beta primer mix were used in a second PCR of about 7 to 12 cycles. CDR3-containing paired-end reads numbered at least 3 million in each sample. TCRdb passed the 5' RACE reads through MiXCR, listing each CDR3 protein once. The profile shows some 1.6 million distinct CDR3 sequences, roughly 30% of them singletons. Each sample yielded at least 6 micrograms of PBMC total RNA. The CDR3 totals 14 residues. Germline V gene lookup returns CDR1 MNHEY and CDR2 SMNVEV (reference sequence). Trimming cost V 10 bases and J 4 bases, with 20 bases left between them. Ten or more counts support this clonotype. Its cognate antigen is unknown.

The J gene is TRBJ2-7, the V gene TRBV27; D may be TRBD2 (5 bases). The receptor was isolated from a woman younger than 45 in good health. Sequences were obtained from blood. The CDR3 reads CATAPLGLGYEQYF. The DNA for the CDR3 is TGTGCCACCGCCCCACTAGGACTGGGATACGAGCAGTACTTC.